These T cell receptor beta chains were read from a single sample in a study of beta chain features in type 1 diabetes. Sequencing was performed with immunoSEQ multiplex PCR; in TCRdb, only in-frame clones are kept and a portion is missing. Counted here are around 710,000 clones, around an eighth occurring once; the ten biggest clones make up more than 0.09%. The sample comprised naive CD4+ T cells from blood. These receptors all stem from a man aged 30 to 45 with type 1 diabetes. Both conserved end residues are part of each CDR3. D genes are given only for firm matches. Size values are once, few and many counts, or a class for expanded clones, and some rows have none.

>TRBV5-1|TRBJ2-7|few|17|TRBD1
CASSLVFLSGGLNEQYF
TGCGCCAGCAGCTTGGTTTTCTTGTCAGGGGGCCTCAACGAGCAGTACTTC
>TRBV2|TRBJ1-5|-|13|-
CASTGRENQPQHF
TGTGCCAGCACAGGCAGGGAAAATCAGCCCCAGCATTTT
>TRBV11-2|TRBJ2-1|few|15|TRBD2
CASSVAGSSYNEQFF
TGTGCCAGCAGCGTAGCGGGGAGCTCCTACAATGAGCAGTTCTTC
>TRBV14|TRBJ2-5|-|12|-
CASSQIVRGTYF
TGTGCCAGCAGCCAAATCGTTCGGGGAACGTACTTC
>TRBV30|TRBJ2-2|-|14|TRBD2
CAWSGGVNTGELFF
TGTGCCTGGTCGGGAGGGGTCAACACCGGGGAGCTGTTTTTT
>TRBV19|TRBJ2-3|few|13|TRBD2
CASSPSGGTTQYF
TGTGCCAGTAGTCCTAGCGGGGGGACTACGCAGTATTTT
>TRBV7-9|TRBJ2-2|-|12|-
CASSRDTGELFF
TGTGCCAGCAGCCGGGACACCGGGGAGCTGTTTTTT
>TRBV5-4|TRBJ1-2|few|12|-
CASSFGLYGYTF
TGTGCCAGCAGCTTCGGTCTGTATGGCTACACCTTC
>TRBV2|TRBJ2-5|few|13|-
CARRRPPRETQYF
TGTGCCAGAAGACGGCCGCCGAGGGAGACCCAGTACTTC
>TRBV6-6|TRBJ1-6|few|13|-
CASRGKLDSPLHF
TGTGCCAGCAGGGGAAAATTGGATTCACCCCTCCACTTT
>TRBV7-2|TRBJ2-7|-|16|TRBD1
CASSLVGRQGHYEQYF
TGTGCCAGCAGCTTAGTGGGCCGACAGGGGCACTACGAGCAGTACTTC
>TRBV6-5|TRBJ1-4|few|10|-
CASSQEKLFF
TGTGCCAGCAGTCAGGAAAAACTGTTTTTT
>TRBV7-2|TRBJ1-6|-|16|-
CASSPFVSVANSPLHF
TGTGCCAGCAGCCCCTTTGTCTCAGTCGCCAATTCACCCCTCCACTTT
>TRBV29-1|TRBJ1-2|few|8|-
CSVEGYTF
TGCAGCGTCGAAGGCTACACCTTC
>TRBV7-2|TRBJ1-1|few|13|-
CASSPIQNTEAFF
TGTGCCAGCAGCCCTATCCAGAACACTGAAGCTTTCTTT
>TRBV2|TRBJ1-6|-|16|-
CASKISIASNNSPLHF
TGTGCCAGCAAAATCTCAATTGCCTCAAATAATTCACCCCTCCACTTT